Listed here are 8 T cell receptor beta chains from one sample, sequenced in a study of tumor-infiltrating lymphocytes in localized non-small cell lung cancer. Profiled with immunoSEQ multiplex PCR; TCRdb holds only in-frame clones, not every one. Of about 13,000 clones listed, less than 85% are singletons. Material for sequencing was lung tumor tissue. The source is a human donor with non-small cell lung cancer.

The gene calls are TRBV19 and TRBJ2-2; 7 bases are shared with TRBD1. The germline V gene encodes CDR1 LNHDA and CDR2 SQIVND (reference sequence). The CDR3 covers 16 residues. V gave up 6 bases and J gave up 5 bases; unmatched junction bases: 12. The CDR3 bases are TGTGCCAGTAGCTCCAATCCCGGGACAGCTACCGGGGAGCTGTTTTTT. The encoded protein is CASSSNPGTATGELFF.

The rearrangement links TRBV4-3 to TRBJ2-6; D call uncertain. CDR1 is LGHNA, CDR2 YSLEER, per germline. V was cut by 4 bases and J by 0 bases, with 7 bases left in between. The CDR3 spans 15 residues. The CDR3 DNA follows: TGCGCCAGCAGCCGGAGCGACTCTGGGGCCAACGTCCTGACTTTC. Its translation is CASSRSDSGANVLTF.

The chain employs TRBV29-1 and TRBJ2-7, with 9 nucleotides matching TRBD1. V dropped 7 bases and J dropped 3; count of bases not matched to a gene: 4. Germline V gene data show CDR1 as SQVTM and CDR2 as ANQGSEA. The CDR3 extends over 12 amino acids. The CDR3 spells CSAGGQGYEQYF. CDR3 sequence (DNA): TGCAGCGCTGGGGGACAGGGCTACGAGCAGTACTTC.

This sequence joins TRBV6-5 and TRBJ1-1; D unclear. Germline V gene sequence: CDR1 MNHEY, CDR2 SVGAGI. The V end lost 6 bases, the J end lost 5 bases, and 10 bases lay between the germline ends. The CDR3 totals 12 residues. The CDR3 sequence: CASSRGTTEAFF. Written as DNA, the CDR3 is TGTGCCAGCAGCCGGGGAACGACTGAAGCTTTCTTT.

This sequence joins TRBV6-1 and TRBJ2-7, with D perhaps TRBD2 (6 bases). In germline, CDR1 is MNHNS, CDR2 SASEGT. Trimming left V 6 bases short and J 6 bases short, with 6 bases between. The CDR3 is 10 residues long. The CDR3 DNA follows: TGTGCCAGCAGGGAGGGCGAGCAGTACTTC. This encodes CASREGEQYF.

The DNA of the CDR3 is TGTGCCAGCAGCTTAGGATTTGGGACAGGGGTTGAAGAGCAGTACTTC. This encodes CASSLGFGTGVEEQYF. The V call is TRBV11-2, the J call TRBJ2-7; TRBD1 agrees at 10 bases. Per the germline V gene, CDR1 is SGHAT and CDR2 is FQNNGV. The CDR3 totals 16 residues. J gave up 7 bases and V 1 base, and 10 bases lay outside the gene matches.

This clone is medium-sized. The CDR3: CASSNYRGTNSPLHF. The CDR3 region has the DNA TGTGCCAGCAGTAACTACAGGGGAACGAATTCACCCCTCCACTTT. The chain employs TRBV6-1 and TRBJ1-6; 7 nucleotides agree with TRBD1. J lost 7 bases, V lost 5 bases, and 8 bases had no gene match. The germline CDR1 and CDR2 sequences are MNHNS and SASEGT. The CDR3 sequence is 15 residues long.

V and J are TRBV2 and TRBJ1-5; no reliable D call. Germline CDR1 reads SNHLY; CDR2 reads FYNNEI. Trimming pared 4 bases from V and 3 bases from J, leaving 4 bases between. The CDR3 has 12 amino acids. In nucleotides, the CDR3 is TGTGCCAGCAGTGGATCCAATCAGCCCCAGCATTTT. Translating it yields CASSGSNQPQHF.